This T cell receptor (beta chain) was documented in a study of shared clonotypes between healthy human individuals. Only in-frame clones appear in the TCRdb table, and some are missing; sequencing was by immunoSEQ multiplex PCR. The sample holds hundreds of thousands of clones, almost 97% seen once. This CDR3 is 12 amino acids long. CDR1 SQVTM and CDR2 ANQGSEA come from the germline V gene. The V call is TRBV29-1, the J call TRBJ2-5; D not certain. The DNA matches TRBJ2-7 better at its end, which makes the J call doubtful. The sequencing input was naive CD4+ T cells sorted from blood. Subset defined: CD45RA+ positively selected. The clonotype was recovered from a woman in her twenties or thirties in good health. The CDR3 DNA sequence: TGCAGCGTTGTTGGCGGATCCTACGAGCAGTACTTC. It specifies CSVVGGSYEQYF.